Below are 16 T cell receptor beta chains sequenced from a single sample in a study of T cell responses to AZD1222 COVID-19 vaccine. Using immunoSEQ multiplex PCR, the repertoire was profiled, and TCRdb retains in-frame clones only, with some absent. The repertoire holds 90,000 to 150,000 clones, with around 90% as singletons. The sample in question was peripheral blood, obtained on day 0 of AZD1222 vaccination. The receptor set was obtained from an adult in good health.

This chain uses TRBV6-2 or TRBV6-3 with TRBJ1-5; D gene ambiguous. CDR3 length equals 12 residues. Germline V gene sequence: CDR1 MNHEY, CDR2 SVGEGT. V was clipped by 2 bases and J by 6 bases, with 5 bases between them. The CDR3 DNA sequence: TGTGCCAGCAGTTACCCCGGTCAGCCCCAGCATTTT. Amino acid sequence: CASSYPGQPQHF.

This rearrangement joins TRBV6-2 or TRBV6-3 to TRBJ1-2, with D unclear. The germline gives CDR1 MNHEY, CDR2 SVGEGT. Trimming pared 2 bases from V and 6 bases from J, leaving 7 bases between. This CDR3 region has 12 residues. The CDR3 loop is CASSYQWDGYTF. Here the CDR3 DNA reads TGTGCCAGCAGTTACCAGTGGGATGGCTACACCTTC.

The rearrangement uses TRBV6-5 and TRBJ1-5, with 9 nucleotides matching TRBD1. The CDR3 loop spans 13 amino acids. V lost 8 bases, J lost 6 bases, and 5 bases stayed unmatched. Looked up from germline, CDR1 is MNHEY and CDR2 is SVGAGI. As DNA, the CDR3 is TGTGCCAGCGGGGGACAGGGTCGTCAGCCCCAGCATTTT. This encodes CASGGQGRQPQHF.

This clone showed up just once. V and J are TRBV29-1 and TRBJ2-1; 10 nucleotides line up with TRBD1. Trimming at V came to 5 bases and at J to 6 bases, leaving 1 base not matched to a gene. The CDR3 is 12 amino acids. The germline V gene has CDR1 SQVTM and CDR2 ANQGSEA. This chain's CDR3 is CSVWDRGNEQFF. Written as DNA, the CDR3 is TGCAGCGTTTGGGACAGGGGCAATGAGCAGTTCTTC.

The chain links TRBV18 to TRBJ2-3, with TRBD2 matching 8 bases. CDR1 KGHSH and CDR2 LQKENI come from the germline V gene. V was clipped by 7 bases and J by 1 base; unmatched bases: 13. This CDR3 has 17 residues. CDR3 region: CASLGELAAKGTDTQYF. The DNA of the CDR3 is TGTGCCAGCTTGGGGGAACTAGCGGCTAAGGGCACAGATACGCAGTATTTT. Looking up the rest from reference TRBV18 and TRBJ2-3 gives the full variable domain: NAGVMQNPRHLVRRRGQEARLRCSPMKGHSHVYWYRQLPEEGLKFMVYLQKENIIDESGMPKERFSAEFPKEGPSILRIQQVVRGDSAAYFCASLGELAAKGTDTQYFGPGTRLTVL.

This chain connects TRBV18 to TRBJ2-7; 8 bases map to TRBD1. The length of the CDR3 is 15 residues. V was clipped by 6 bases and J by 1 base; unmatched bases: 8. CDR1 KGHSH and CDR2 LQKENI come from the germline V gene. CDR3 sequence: CASSGDRSSSYEQYF. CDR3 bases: TGTGCCAGCTCCGGGGACAGGTCATCTTCCTACGAGCAGTACTTC.

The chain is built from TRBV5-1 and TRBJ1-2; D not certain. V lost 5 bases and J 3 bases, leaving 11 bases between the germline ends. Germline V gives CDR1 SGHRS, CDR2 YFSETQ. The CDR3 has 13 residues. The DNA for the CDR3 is TGCGCCAGCAGTATGTTTGATTACTATGGCTACACCTTC. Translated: CASSMFDYYGYTF.

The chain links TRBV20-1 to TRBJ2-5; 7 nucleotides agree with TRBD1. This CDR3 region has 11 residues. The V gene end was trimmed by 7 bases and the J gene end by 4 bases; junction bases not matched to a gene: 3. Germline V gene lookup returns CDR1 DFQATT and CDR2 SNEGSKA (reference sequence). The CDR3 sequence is CSVDRAETQYF. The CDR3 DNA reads TGCAGTGTCGACAGGGCAGAGACCCAGTACTTC.

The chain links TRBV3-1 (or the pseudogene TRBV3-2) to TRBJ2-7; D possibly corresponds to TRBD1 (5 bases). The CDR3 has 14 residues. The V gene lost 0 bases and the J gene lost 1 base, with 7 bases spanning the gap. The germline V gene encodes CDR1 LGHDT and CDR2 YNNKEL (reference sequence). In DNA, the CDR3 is TGTGCCAGCAGCCAAGAAGGGGTTTCCTACGAGCAGTACTTC. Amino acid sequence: CASSQEGVSYEQYF.

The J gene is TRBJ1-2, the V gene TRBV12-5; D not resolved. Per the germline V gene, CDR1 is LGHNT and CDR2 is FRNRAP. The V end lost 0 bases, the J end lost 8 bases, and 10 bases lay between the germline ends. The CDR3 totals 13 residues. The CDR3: CASGLVVGRGYTF. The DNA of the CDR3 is TGTGCTAGTGGTTTGGTAGTCGGAAGGGGCTACACCTTC.

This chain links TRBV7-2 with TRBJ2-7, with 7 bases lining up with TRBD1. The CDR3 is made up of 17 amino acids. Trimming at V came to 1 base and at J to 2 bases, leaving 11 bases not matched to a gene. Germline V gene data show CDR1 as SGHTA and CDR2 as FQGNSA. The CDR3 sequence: CASSLVVGQEKAYEQYF. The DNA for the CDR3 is TGTGCCAGCAGCTTAGTAGTCGGACAGGAAAAGGCCTACGAGCAGTACTTC.

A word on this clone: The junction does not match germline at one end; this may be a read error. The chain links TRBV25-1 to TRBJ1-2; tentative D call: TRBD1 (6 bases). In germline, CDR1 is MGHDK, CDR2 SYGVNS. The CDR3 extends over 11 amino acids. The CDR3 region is CACRGLDGYTF. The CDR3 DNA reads TGTGCCTGCAGGGGATTGGATGGCTACACCTTC.

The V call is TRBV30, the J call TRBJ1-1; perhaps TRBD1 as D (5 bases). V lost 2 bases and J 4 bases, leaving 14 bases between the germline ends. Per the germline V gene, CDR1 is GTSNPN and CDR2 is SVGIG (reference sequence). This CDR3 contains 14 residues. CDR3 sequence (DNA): TGTGCCTGGAGTCAAGGGGCCTGGGGCACTGAAGCTTTCTTT. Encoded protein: CAWSQGAWGTEAFF.

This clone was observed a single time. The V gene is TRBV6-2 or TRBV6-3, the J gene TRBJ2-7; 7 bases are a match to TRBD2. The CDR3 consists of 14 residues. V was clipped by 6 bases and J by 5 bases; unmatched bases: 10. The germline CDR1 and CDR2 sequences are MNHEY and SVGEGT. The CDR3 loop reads CASSLGLGWNEQYF. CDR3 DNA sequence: TGTGCCAGCAGCCTCGGACTAGGATGGAACGAGCAGTACTTC.

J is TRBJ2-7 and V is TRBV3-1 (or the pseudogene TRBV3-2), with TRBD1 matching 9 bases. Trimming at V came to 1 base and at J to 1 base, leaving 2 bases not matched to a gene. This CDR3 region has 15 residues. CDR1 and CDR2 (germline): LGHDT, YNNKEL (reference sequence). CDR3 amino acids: CASSQAGQGSYEQYF. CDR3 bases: TGTGCCAGCAGCCAAGCGGGACAGGGTTCCTACGAGCAGTACTTC.

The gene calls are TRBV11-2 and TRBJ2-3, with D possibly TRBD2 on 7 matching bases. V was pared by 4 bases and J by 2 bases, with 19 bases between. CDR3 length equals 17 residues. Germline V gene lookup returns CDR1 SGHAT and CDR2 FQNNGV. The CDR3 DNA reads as TGTGCCAGCAGCTCCCTCGCAGGACGGGGGGCCACAGATACGCAGTATTTT. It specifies CASSSLAGRGATDTQYF.